This T cell receptor beta chain is from a study of blood T cell repertoires in COVID-19. About the study: Sites in the United States, Italy and Spain provided acute and convalescent COVID-19 samples. Sample material is recorded as cDNA or gDNA derived from T cells, B-cell-depleted T cells, or PBMCs.

Authors' processing steps: By means of reference gene primer amplification, nucleated cell counts were estimated. Using immunoSEQ multiplex PCR, the repertoire was profiled, and TCRdb retains in-frame clones only, with some absent. From that table come the V and J calls and clone size; the DNA was used to work out D and trimming. The sample has 100,000 to 150,000 clones, about 81% seen once. The V gene's germline CDR1 is KGHDR and CDR2 SFDVKD. Trimming removed 1 base at V and 6 bases at J, with 12 bases between. The CDR3 spans 15 residues. The origin of this receptor is a woman in her fifties or sixties with acute or convalescent COVID-19. The chain uses TRBV24-1 and TRBJ2-1; possibly TRBD1 for D (6 bases). Sequencing used peripheral blood. The CDR3 DNA sequence: TGTGCCACCAGTGATTTATCGTCGGACAGCAATGAGCAGTTCTTC. Encoded protein: CATSDLSSDSNEQFF.